The 20 T cell receptor beta chains below were found in one sample sequenced in a study of PD-1 blockade in classical Hodgkin lymphoma. Generated by immunoSEQ multiplex PCR, the TCRdb table keeps only in-frame clones and is missing some. The table includes tens of thousands of clones, around 87% detected once. Time point defined: cycle 4 day 1 (C4D1), after less than 7 weeks of nivolumab. Following autologous stem cell transplantation, relapse occurred in every patient, and exposure to brentuximab vedotin varied. Isolation of CD4+ T cells from thawed PBMCs was performed by magnetic negative selection. Sequenced material: CD4+ T cells from blood, taken before the fourth cycle of nivolumab. These receptors were taken from a human donor with classical Hodgkin lymphoma.

This chain joins TRBV27 and TRBJ2-3; a possible D gene is TRBD1 (5 bases). Germline CDR1 is MNHEY and CDR2 is SMNVEV (reference sequence). The V and J ends lost 8 bases and 6 bases respectively, with 18 bases between them. This CDR3 is 14 amino acids long. DNA of the CDR3: TGTGCCAGCTCCTTGGGGCCCACAGACGATACGCAGTATTTT. It encodes CASSLGPTDDTQYF.

The CDR3 sequence: CASSSGILTGPGGQETQYF. In DNA form, the CDR3 reads TGTGCCAGCAGCTCGGGGATCCTAACAGGGCCGGGGGGGCAAGAGACCCAGTACTTC. The J gene is TRBJ2-5, the V gene TRBV7-9; 8 bases align to TRBD2. The length of the CDR3 is 19 residues. V dropped 4 bases and J dropped 2; count of bases not matched to a gene: 18. Per germline, CDR1 SEHNR and CDR2 FQNEAQ (reference sequence).

On this clone itself: This specimen includes other DNA sequences encoding the same CDR3. The chain recombines TRBV5-4 with TRBJ2-1; D unclear. The CDR3 is 13 amino acids. Germline loops: CDR1 SGHNT, CDR2 YYREEE (reference sequence). Trimming took off 2 bases at V and 6 bases at J, with 9 bases between the two ends. CDR3 bases: TGTGCCAGCAGCTTTAGTAATAGCAATGAGCAGTTCTTC. Its protein is CASSFSNSNEQFF.

The chain couples TRBV9 to TRBJ1-3; D unclear. This CDR3 has 15 amino acids. Germline lookup yields CDR1 SGDLS and CDR2 YYNGEE. Trimming shortened V by 0 bases and J by 2 bases, and 9 bases separated the two germline ends. The CDR3 bases are TGTGCCAGCAGCGTAGGAGTCCATGCTGGAAACACCATATATTTT. Translation: CASSVGVHAGNTIYF.

The chain couples TRBV5-5 to TRBJ1-1; no reliable D call. There are 14 residues in the CDR3. Trimming pared 5 bases from V and 4 bases from J, leaving 15 bases between. The V gene's germline CDR1 is SGHKS and CDR2 YYEKEE (reference sequence). The CDR3 bases are TGTGCCAGCAGTCTAGAGCTATGGGGCACTGAAGCTTTCTTT. This encodes CASSLELWGTEAFF.

The V and J genes are TRBV6-1 and TRBJ2-5; tentatively, D is TRBD1 or TRBD2 (5 bases each). With 8 bases removed from V and 5 bases from J, the gap between germline ends came to 9 bases. The germline V gene encodes CDR1 MNHNS and CDR2 SASEGT. The CDR3 is 11 residues long. This chain's CDR3 is CASWGWETQYF. As DNA, the CDR3 is TGTGCCAGCTGGGGGTGGGAGACCCAGTACTTC.

This chain links TRBV27 with TRBJ2-5; the D gene is possibly TRBD1 (5 bases). V was trimmed by 4 bases and J by 3 bases, leaving 12 bases between them. CDR3 length: 14 amino acids. Germline lookup yields CDR1 MNHEY and CDR2 SMNVEV (reference sequence). For the CDR3, the DNA is TGTGCCAGCAGTTCCCCTGACAGAGAAGAGACCCAGTACTTC. Protein sequence: CASSSPDREETQYF.

The V call is TRBV18, the J call TRBJ2-3; 11 positions match TRBD2. CDR3 size: 17 residues. The V gene end was trimmed by 6 bases and the J gene end by 1 base; junction bases not matched to a gene: 9. CDR1 and CDR2 (germline): KGHSH, LQKENI. CDR3: CASSVGTSGSGTDTQYF. For the CDR3, the DNA is TGTGCCAGCTCGGTCGGGACTAGCGGTTCTGGCACAGATACGCAGTATTTT.

This chain joins TRBV5-1 and TRBJ2-1; no definite D call. V gave up 1 base and J gave up 4 bases, with 12 bases separating them. The CDR3 spans 15 residues. The germline V gene encodes CDR1 SGHRS and CDR2 YFSETQ. The CDR3 nucleotides read TGCGCCAGCAGCTTGAGCCAGGCGATGTACAATGAGCAGTTCTTC. This encodes CASSLSQAMYNEQFF.

A single count supports this clone. The chain uses TRBV7-9 and TRBJ1-1; 7 positions match TRBD1. CDR3 size: 16 residues. The ends lost 1 base at V and 7 bases at J; junction bases unmatched: 12. Per the germline V gene, CDR1 is SEHNR and CDR2 is FQNEAQ (reference sequence). CDR3 loop: CASSLGQGGLSSEAFF. CDR3 DNA: TGTGCCAGCAGCTTAGGACAGGGAGGCCTGTCCAGTGAAGCTTTCTTT.

The J gene is TRBJ2-1, the V gene TRBV7-9; D might be TRBD2 (6 bases). The germline V gene encodes CDR1 SEHNR and CDR2 FQNEAQ (reference sequence). V shed 3 bases and J shed 0 bases, with 9 bases lying between them. The CDR3 consists of 15 residues. The CDR3 DNA reads as TGTGCCAGCAGCTTCCGGGAGAGCTCCTACAATGAGCAGTTCTTC. This sequence encodes CASSFRESSYNEQFF.

The chain uses TRBV5-4 and TRBJ1-4, with D maybe TRBD1 (6 bases). The CDR3 has 16 residues. Per the germline V gene, CDR1 is SGHNT and CDR2 is YYREEE (reference sequence). V dropped 10 bases and J dropped 0 bases, with 19 bases sitting between them. This CDR3 is CAYREGPESTNEKLFF. In nucleotides, the CDR3 is TGTGCCTACAGGGAGGGGCCGGAGTCAACTAATGAAAAACTGTTTTTT.

The V and J genes are TRBV27 and TRBJ2-7, with D perhaps TRBD2 (5 bases). CDR1 is MNHEY and CDR2 is SMNVEV in the germline V gene (reference sequence). V lost 4 bases to trimming and J lost 3 bases, with 10 bases between them. There are 13 residues in the CDR3. The CDR3 loop reads CASSSAGRYEQYF. In DNA form, the CDR3 reads TGTGCCAGCAGTTCCGCGGGCCGCTACGAGCAGTACTTC.

The rearrangement links TRBV2 to TRBJ2-6; 12 bases fit TRBD1. Looked up from germline, CDR1 is SNHLY and CDR2 is FYNNEI. Germline trimming cut 2 bases from V and 0 bases from J; bases unmatched to any gene: 14. The CDR3 is 22 amino acids. CDR3 sequence (DNA): TGTGCCAGCAGTGAAAATAGGGACAGGGGGCCTAACGACCGCTCTGGGGCCAACGTCCTGACTTTC. This translates into CASSENRDRGPNDRSGANVLTF.

The chain employs TRBV2 and TRBJ1-5; D gene unclear. CDR1 and CDR2 (germline): SNHLY, FYNNEI. The germline V and J ends were trimmed by 7 bases and 5 bases, with 12 bases remaining between them. This CDR3 is built from 13 residues. The CDR3 sequence: CASTGGRYQPQHF. In DNA form, the CDR3 reads TGTGCCAGCACTGGAGGCCGATATCAGCCCCAGCATTTT.

This clone was observed a single time. The chain uses TRBV9 and TRBJ2-6; D not certain. The CDR3 contains 16 residues. The ends were cut back, 0 bases at V and 1 base at J, with 8 bases in the middle. Germline-derived CDR1 and CDR2 are SGDLS and YYNGEE. Written as DNA, the CDR3 is TGTGCCAGCAGCGTAGTTGGCAGGTCTGGGGCCAACGTCCTGACTTTC. The encoded protein is CASSVVGRSGANVLTF.

The chain uses TRBV5-1 and TRBJ2-3; TRBD2 matches 8 bases. After removal of 0 bases from V and 4 bases from J, the junction contained 7 bases not matched to a gene. This CDR3 spans 16 amino acids. The germline gives CDR1 SGHRS, CDR2 YFSETQ. CDR3 loop: CASSLEGSGKADTQYF. The CDR3 DNA follows: TGCGCCAGCAGCTTGGAGGGTAGCGGGAAAGCAGATACGCAGTATTTT.

The chain joins TRBV7-6 to TRBJ2-3; 9 nucleotides agree with TRBD2. The V and J ends lost 1 base and 3 bases, in that order; junction bases with no gene match: 5. CDR1 and CDR2 from the germline V gene are SGHVS and FNYEAQ. This CDR3 contains 16 residues. The CDR3 region has the DNA TGTGCCAGCAGCTTAGGTAGCGGGGGCCGGACAGATACGCAGTATTTT. This encodes CASSLGSGGRTDTQYF.

The chain links TRBV6-1 to TRBJ2-7; D is ambiguous. Germline CDR1 MNHNS, CDR2 SASEGT. This CDR3 is built from 13 residues. Trimming took off 11 bases at V and 6 bases at J, with 20 bases between the two ends. The CDR3 loop reads CALLVAGPAEQYF. In DNA, the CDR3 is TGTGCCCTCTTGGTCGCAGGACCTGCCGAGCAGTACTTC.

The rearrangement links TRBV4-1 to TRBJ1-2; 7 bases agree with TRBD1. V gave up 0 bases and J gave up 7 bases; unmatched junction bases: 11. This CDR3 region has 16 residues. Germline V CDR1 and CDR2: MGHRA, YSYEKL. CDR3 nucleotides: TGCGCCAGCAGCCAAGAGGGCAGGGGGGGGTTAAGTGGCTACACCTTC. Protein sequence: CASSQEGRGGLSGYTF.